This TCR beta chain came from a study of neurological immune-mediated disorders. Findings of the study overall: The authors found no clinical or MRI feature associated with the multiple sclerosis repertoire cluster.

This clonotype has at least ten counts. Its antigen is undetermined. The CDR3 totals 15 residues. The ends were cut back, 4 bases at V and 2 bases at J, with 13 bases in the middle. Germline V gene lookup returns CDR1 SEHNR and CDR2 FQNEAQ (reference sequence). TCRdb ran MiXCR on the 5' RACE reads and lists one entry per CDR3 protein. The sample consists of nearly 60,000 distinct CDR3 sequences, roughly 3.5% of them appearing once. The rearrangement joins TRBV7-9 to TRBJ2-3; D might be TRBD2 (5 bases). This receptor was identified in a woman aged 30 to 39 with multiple sclerosis. The sample taken for sequencing was PBMCs. The CDR3 region is CASSSSGINTDTQYF. CDR3 nucleotide sequence: TGTGCCAGCAGCTCATCCGGGATCAACACAGATACGCAGTATTTT.